This is a list of T cell receptor beta chains from one sample in a study of CD4 T cells in relation to SARS-CoV-2 and coronaviruses. Generated by immunoSEQ multiplex PCR, the TCRdb table keeps only in-frame clones and is missing some. This repertoire shows tens of thousands of clones, about 73% found once; its top ten account for roughly 18%. Their antigens are not known. Material: CD4+ T cells from PBMCs, cultured in vitro. The receptors originated from a human donor in good health. CDR3s include the opening cysteine and the closing phenylalanine or tryptophan. The order of the fields is clone size, CDR3 length, J gene, V gene, D gene, CDR3 DNA, CDR3 protein. D genes are given only for firm matches. A row's size may be missing; if present it is once, few, many or a size class.

. 15 TRBJ2-1 TRBV27 . TGTGCCAGCAGCCTGACAGGAAGGGTTGGCGATGAGCAGTTCTTC CASSLTGRVGDEQFF
. 13 TRBJ1-1 TRBV5-1 . TGCGCCAGCCTGGGACGGGGGAACACTGAAGCTTTCTTT CASLGRGNTEAFF
. 13 TRBJ2-5 TRBV7-8 . TGTGCCAGCAGCTTAGCGGCCCAAGAGACCCAGTACTTC CASSLAAQETQYF
. 13 TRBJ1-1 TRBV5-6 . TGTGCCAGCAGCTTGGTGGTGGACACTGAAGCTTTCTTT CASSLVVDTEAFF
. 13 TRBJ2-5 TRBV24-1 . TGTGCCACCAGTGAGTCGGGGCAGATGACCCAGTACTTC CATSESGQMTQYF
. 12 TRBJ1-5 TRBV6-1 . TGTGCCAGCAGTGAAATGGTTCAGCCCCAGCATTTT CASSEMVQPQHF
few 15 TRBJ1-1 TRBV12-1 . TGTGCCAGCGTCCGGACAGGGGGCCTGGAGACTGAAGCTTTCTTT CASVRTGGLETEAFF
. 14 TRBJ1-5 TRBV24-1 . TGTGCCACCAGTGACCCCGCGCGAGATCAGCCCCAGCATTTT CATSDPARDQPQHF
once 17 TRBJ2-3 TRBV6-1 . TGTGCCAGCAGTGAAGTTATCTGGGCCCCACCCACAGATACGCAGTATTTT CASSEVIWAPPTDTQYF
. 12 TRBJ1-2 TRBV12-3/TRBV12-4 . TGTGCCAGCAAGATCGCAGGCTATGGCTACACCTTC CASKIAGYGYTF
. 12 TRBJ1-5 TRBV28 . TGTGCCACCCGGGACACCAAACAGCCCCAGCATTTT CATRDTKQPQHF
. 15 TRBJ1-2 TRBV10-3 . TGTGCCATCAGTGAGTCTAGTGGCAGCAACTATGGCTACACCTTC CAISESSGSNYGYTF
. 13 TRBJ1-4 TRBV12-3/TRBV12-4 TRBD1 TGTGCCAGCAGTCCCGGGACAGTTGAAAAACTGTTTTTT CASSPGTVEKLFF
. 13 TRBJ1-1 TRBV19 . TGTGCCAGTAGTCGCCCCGGGGCTACTGAAGCTTTCTTT CASSRPGATEAFF
. 17 TRBJ2-7 TRBV4-2 TRBD2 TGTGCCAGCAGCCCGGGACTAGCGGGAGGCCCAACCTACGAGCAGTACTTC CASSPGLAGGPTYEQYF
. 15 TRBJ1-1 TRBV5-1 . TGCGCCAGCAGCTTGGGGGCAGGGGTGAACACTGAAGCTTTCTTT CASSLGAGVNTEAFF
few 16 TRBJ2-1 TRBV10-2 . TGCGCCAGCAGAGACGGACTTGGTAGCGATTACAATGAGCAGTTCTTC CASRDGLGSDYNEQFF
once 12 TRBJ2-1 TRBV3-1/TRBV3-2 . TGTGCCAGCAGCCAAGTTTCAAATGAGCAGTTCTTC CASSQVSNEQFF
. 14 TRBJ1-1 TRBV6-5 . TGTGCCAGCAGTTTATGGGTCGGGAACACTGAAGCTTTCTTT CASSLWVGNTEAFF
. 15 TRBJ1-5 TRBV5-1 . TGCGCCAGCAGACAAACAGGTTCTGACAATCAGCCCCAGCATTTT CASRQTGSDNQPQHF
. 15 TRBJ2-7 TRBV6-5 TRBD1 TGTGCCAGCAGTAGGACAGGGGGAATCCCCTACGAGCAGTACTTC CASSRTGGIPYEQYF
. 13 TRBJ1-2 TRBV6-1 . TGTGCCAGCAGTTTACAGGGAGTACTTGGCTACACCTTC CASSLQGVLGYTF